This TCR beta chain was observed in a study of blood T cells in healthy people across ages. Study-wide points: Among long-lived donors, naive CD4+ cells were more numerous and diversity higher than in aged donors.

The authors ran a second PCR of about 6 to 12 cycles using a sample-barcoded 5' primer and a J-beta primer mix. TCRdb reprocessed the 5' RACE reads via MiXCR and lists one record per CDR3 protein. This sample has 1.5 million to 2 million distinct CDR3 sequences, with 40% to 55% found just once. This CDR3 spans 15 amino acids. The germline CDR1 and CDR2 sequences are DFQATT and SNEGSKA (reference sequence). The V segment lost 0 bases and the J segment 5 bases; nucleotides outside the gene matches: 6. Concerning this clonotype itself: Antigen: not known.

Donors each provided about 10 milliliters of peripheral blood. The gene calls are TRBV20-1 and TRBJ2-1; 8 bases are shared with TRBD2. The sequenced material came from blood. The receptor was isolated from a woman in her 40s in good health. CDR3 amino acids: CSARDRAGAHNEQFF. The CDR3 region has the DNA TGCAGTGCTAGAGATCGAGCGGGGGCCCACAATGAGCAGTTCTTC.